These T cell receptor beta chains were read from a single sample in a study of blood T cell repertoires in COVID-19. Repertoires were generated with immunoSEQ multiplex PCR, while TCRdb's copy carries only in-frame clones and drops some. Of almost 350,000 clones in the sample, around nine tenths were seen once. Sequences were obtained from peripheral blood. Receptor source: a woman aged 55-70 years with COVID-19, enrolled during active disease. Both conserved end residues are part of each CDR3. Each record gives: J gene, V gene, CDR3 length, CDR3 protein.

J: TRBJ2-7
V: TRBV2
length: 12
CDR3: CASRDLVYEQYF

J: TRBJ2-3
V: TRBV6-5
length: 12
CDR3: CASTPSLNTQYF

J: TRBJ2-2
V: TRBV5-4
length: 16
CDR3: CASRRTGHPNTGELFF

J: TRBJ1-1
V: TRBV6-5
length: 13
CDR3: CASSYGQMRFAFF

J: TRBJ1-6
V: TRBV25-1
length: 15
CDR3: CASSEWGEGNSPLHF

J: TRBJ2-3
V: TRBV11-2
length: 13
CDR3: CASSLTSANTQYF

J: TRBJ1-1
V: TRBV5-1
length: 11
CDR3: CASSLNEVAFF

J: TRBJ1-1
V: TRBV7-9
length: 13
CDR3: CASSSVLNTEAFF

J: TRBJ1-3
V: TRBV19
length: 10
CDR3: CASGGGTIYF

J: TRBJ2-7
V: TRBV6-6
length: 13
CDR3: CASSYGTTGEQYF

J: TRBJ1-5
V: TRBV2
length: 15
CDR3: CASSEADSPNQPQHF

J: TRBJ1-4
V: TRBV6-6
length: 12
CDR3: CASSPLNEKLFF

J: TRBJ1-2
V: TRBV25-1
length: 15
CDR3: CASSESLGGGYGYTF

J: TRBJ2-7
V: TRBV19
length: 15
CDR3: CASSWAGGSPYEQYF

J: TRBJ1-2
V: TRBV27
length: 14
CDR3: CASRPGQSRYGYTF

J: TRBJ2-2
V: TRBV7-8
length: 17
CDR3: CASSFRIGTANTGELFF

J: TRBJ1-1
V: TRBV6-5
length: 13
CDR3: CASSRQGITEAFF

J: TRBJ1-6
V: TRBV7-9
length: 15
CDR3: CASTPDDRDNSPLHF

J: TRBJ1-6
V: TRBV5-5
length: 16
CDR3: CASSLRTVSYNSPLHF

J: TRBJ1-2
V: TRBV12-3/TRBV12-4
length: 12
CDR3: CASSFTESGYTF

J: TRBJ2-7
V: TRBV10-3
length: 13
CDR3: CAIGRGWPYEQYF

J: TRBJ2-7
V: TRBV9
length: 16
CDR3: CASSVLGQGARGEQYF

J: TRBJ1-1
V: TRBV19
length: 14
CDR3: CASSITRLVTEAFF

J: TRBJ2-1
V: TRBV5-1
length: 15
CDR3: CASSFDGGAYNEQFF

J: TRBJ2-7
V: TRBV4-1
length: 17
CDR3: CASSQRGLADSSYEQYF

J: TRBJ2-7
V: TRBV19
length: 15
CDR3: CASSIGQGSTYEQYF

J: TRBJ1-1
V: TRBV5-1
length: 15
CDR3: CASVREGGANTEAFF

J: TRBJ1-2
V: TRBV15
length: 16
CDR3: CATSRDLSLTNYGYTF

J: TRBJ1-5
V: TRBV27
length: 13
CDR3: CASRAALYQPQHF

J: TRBJ1-1
V: TRBV13
length: 15
CDR3: CASSSAETGSTEAFF

J: TRBJ2-1
V: TRBV19
length: 15
CDR3: CASSTHRARYNEQFF

J: TRBJ2-7
V: TRBV6-2/TRBV6-3
length: 17
CDR3: CASSYPPTLRSSYEQYF

J: TRBJ1-1
V: TRBV18
length: 14
CDR3: CASSGQGASTEAFF

J: TRBJ1-5
V: TRBV7-3
length: 15
CDR3: CASSTGGSSHQPQHF

J: TRBJ2-7
V: TRBV21-1
length: 13
CDR3: CAIPDRASYEQYF

J: TRBJ2-7
V: TRBV25-1
length: 12
CDR3: CASSGDSHEQYF

J: TRBJ1-1
V: TRBV6-6
length: 14
CDR3: CASSYSRQGLEAFF

J: TRBJ1-3
V: TRBV5-1
length: 15
CDR3: CASSLQGAEGNTIYF

J: TRBJ1-5
V: TRBV6-5
length: 14
CDR3: CATSLPPRSQPQHF

J: TRBJ2-7
V: TRBV20-1
length: 11
CDR3: CSAQGHSEQYF

J: TRBJ2-1
V: TRBV20-1
length: 11
CDR3: CSAREATGTFF